These 28 T cell receptor beta chains were all obtained from the same sample, sequenced in a study of identical twins. TCRdb redid the calling of the 5' RACE reads with MiXCR, one entry per CDR3 protein. This table holds over 550,000 distinct CDR3 sequences, about 7.6% found once. These same data were also listed under a study on yellow fever vaccine responses in identical twins.

Source material: PBMCs. These receptors all stem from a woman aged 18 to 35 in good health.

This clonotype was observed a handful of times. The rearrangement uses TRBV7-8 and TRBJ1-2, with D perhaps TRBD1 (6 bases). Trimming took off 5 bases at V and 6 bases at J, with 16 bases between the two ends. From germline, CDR1 is SGHVS and CDR2 FQNEAQ. The CDR3 is 14 residues long. The CDR3 coding sequence is TGTGCCAGCAGCCGGGACACCGGGCGGAATGGCTACACCTTC. Its protein product is CASSRDTGRNGYTF.

This sequence joins TRBV11-1 and TRBJ1-1, with 9 bases identical to TRBD1. Germline CDR1 SGHAT, CDR2 FQDESV (reference sequence). The CDR3 is 15 residues long. The ends lost 5 bases at V and 3 bases at J; junction bases unmatched: 7. CDR3 loop: CASSRPGDRDTEAFF. The DNA for the CDR3 is TGTGCCAGCAGCCGACCGGGGGACAGGGACACTGAAGCTTTCTTT.

CDR3 nucleotides: TGCAGTGCTAGAGGGGGGGGACTAGCGGTTTTCACAGATACGCAGTATTTT. Residues: CSARGGGLAVFTDTQYF. J is TRBJ2-3 and V is TRBV20-1; 11 nucleotides align to TRBD2. There are 17 residues in the CDR3. J was trimmed by 2 bases and V by 1 base; bases with no gene match: 8. Germline values: CDR1 DFQATT, CDR2 SNEGSKA (reference sequence).

This clonotype came up many times. The chain is built from TRBV12-3 or TRBV12-4 and TRBJ1-6; TRBD1 aligns across 9 bases. After removal of 5 bases from V and 7 bases from J, the junction contained 3 bases not matched to a gene. CDR3 length equals 14 residues. As DNA, the CDR3 is TGTGCCAGCAGTCTACAGGGGGCGAATTCACCCCTCCACTTT. It yields the protein CASSLQGANSPLHF.

This clonotype was found a few times. The V gene is TRBV5-1, the J gene TRBJ2-1; 8 bases are a match to TRBD1. The CDR3 spans 16 residues. After removal of 2 bases from V and 5 bases from J, the junction contained 9 bases not matched to a gene. From germline, CDR1 is SGHRS and CDR2 YFSETQ. CDR3 sequence (DNA): TGCGCCAGCAGCTTATCGACAGGGGCAGCACACAATGAGCAGTTCTTC. It specifies CASSLSTGAAHNEQFF.

The CDR3 region is CASSLGGQGLSRTNVLTF. In DNA form, the CDR3 reads TGTGCCAGCAGCTTGGGGGGACAGGGCCTCTCCAGGACCAACGTCCTGACTTTC. The chain combines TRBV5-5 with TRBJ2-6, with 9 positions matching TRBD1. Germline V gene data show CDR1 as SGHKS and CDR2 as YYEKEE (reference sequence). V lost 0 bases to trimming and J lost 8 bases; unmatched junction nucleotides: 12. CDR3 length equals 18 residues.

This sequence joins TRBV21-1 and TRBJ1-5; the D call of TRBD1 is as the table states it, not checked on the DNA. TRBV21-1 is listed as a pseudogene. This CDR3 has 17 amino acids. CDR3 coding DNA: TGTGCCAGCAGCAAAGATGCAGGCGGGGGATACAATCAGCCCCAGCATTTT. Its translation is CASSKDAGGGYNQPQHF.

This clonotype appeared a few times. The V call is TRBV12-3 or TRBV12-4, the J call TRBJ1-6, with 10 nucleotides matching TRBD1. The V segment lost 6 bases and the J segment 6 bases; nucleotides outside the gene matches: 8. The CDR3 consists of 16 residues. CDR3 nucleotide sequence: TGTGCCAGCAGCTTCGGGACAGGGGCCCCTAATTCACCCCTCCACTTT. Its translation: CASSFGTGAPNSPLHF.

This clonotype was counted at least ten times. This chain joins TRBV20-1 and TRBJ1-1; D is perhaps TRBD1 (6 bases). Trimming stripped 0 bases from V and 4 bases from J, with 21 bases between. The CDR3 contains 17 residues. Germline V CDR1 and CDR2: DFQATT, SNEGSKA (reference sequence). In DNA, the CDR3 is TGCAGTGCTAGAGATGATGTGCGCAGGGGATTTGGCACTGAAGCTTTCTTT. Translated: CSARDDVRRGFGTEAFF.

The sample holds many counts of this clonotype. The DNA of the CDR3 is TGTGCCAGCAGCCCAACAGGGGAAGCTGGCACTGAAGCTTTCTTT. This gives the protein CASSPTGEAGTEAFF. The chain combines TRBV6-1 with TRBJ1-1; 7 bases match TRBD1. This CDR3 spans 15 amino acids. Looked up from germline, CDR1 is MNHNS and CDR2 is SASEGT. J gave up 4 bases and V 6 bases, and 11 bases lay outside the gene matches.

The chain carries TRBV5-6 and TRBJ1-1; D unclear. This CDR3 has 13 residues. V dropped 1 base and J dropped 7 bases, with 11 bases sitting between them. Germline V gene data show CDR1 as SGHDT and CDR2 as YYEEEE. Here the CDR3 DNA reads TGTGCCAGCAGCTTGTACGGGTCTCGTGAAGCTTTCTTT. It specifies CASSLYGSREAFF.

The CDR3 is CASSYALGLHSTDTQYF. CDR3 nucleotide sequence: TGTGCCAGCAGTTACGCCCTGGGACTACATAGCACAGATACGCAGTATTTT. The rearrangement uses TRBV6-2 or TRBV6-3 and TRBJ2-3, with TRBD2 matching over 7 bases. This CDR3 spans 17 amino acids. After removal of 2 bases from V and 0 bases from J, the junction contained 8 bases not matched to a gene. CDR1 is MNHEY, CDR2 SVGEGT, per germline.

The chain recombines TRBV21-1 with TRBJ2-7; the table assigns TRBD1, which was not confirmed against the DNA. TRBV21-1 is a recognized pseudogene. CDR3 size: 20 residues. DNA of the CDR3: TGTGCCAGCAGCAAAGGGGAAAGGACAGGGAAATTTTTATACGACTACGAGCAGTACTTC. Amino acid sequence: CASSKGERTGKFLYDYEQYF.

This clonotype has ten or more counts. J is TRBJ2-3 and V is TRBV27; D is uncertain. CDR1 MNHEY and CDR2 SMNVEV come from the germline V gene (reference sequence). V lost 3 bases and J lost 2, with 6 bases in between. The CDR3 consists of 13 residues. The DNA of the CDR3 is TGTGCCAGCAGTTTTGACGCCACAGATACGCAGTATTTT. It translates to CASSFDATDTQYF.

This clonotype was recorded at least ten times. The chain is built from TRBV12-3 or TRBV12-4 and TRBJ1-2; maybe TRBD1 (6 bases). This CDR3 contains 12 residues. The V end lost 6 bases, the J end lost 7 bases, and 12 bases lay between the germline ends. The DNA of the CDR3 is TGTGCCAGCAGCCTACAGGGTTCTGGCTACACCTTC. Its protein is CASSLQGSGYTF.

The chain recombines TRBV3-1 with TRBJ2-1; 11 nucleotides line up with TRBD1. The CDR3 contains 15 residues. J lost 6 bases, V lost 1 base, and 2 bases had no gene match. From germline, CDR1 is LGHDT and CDR2 YNNKEL (reference sequence). Here the CDR3 reads CASSQGDRGGNEQFF. In DNA form, the CDR3 reads TGTGCCAGCAGCCAAGGGGACAGGGGGGGCAATGAGCAGTTCTTC.

CDR3 nucleotides: TGTGCCAGCAGTTCCCCGACAAGAAACACTGAAGCTTTCTTT. Encoded protein: CASSSPTRNTEAFF. The genes are TRBV12-3 or TRBV12-4 and TRBJ1-1; D is unresolved. Trimming removed 4 bases from V and 2 bases from J, with 11 bases in between. The CDR3 consists of 14 residues.

The chain combines TRBV20-1 with TRBJ1-2, with D unclear. The CDR3 contains 13 residues. Germline V gives CDR1 DFQATT, CDR2 SNEGSKA (reference sequence). V lost 6 bases and J lost 6, with 17 bases in between. CDR3 sequence: CSAREPETDGYTF. The CDR3 region has the DNA TGCAGTGCCCGGGAGCCAGAAACGGATGGCTACACCTTC.

This clonotype was counted ten times or more. The chain has TRBV3-1 and TRBJ2-1; D ambiguous. Germline CDR1 reads LGHDT; CDR2 reads YNNKEL (reference sequence). V was pared by 3 bases and J by 1 base, with 10 bases between. The CDR3 is 15 residues long. Here the CDR3 reads CASSHLESSYNEQFF. The CDR3, as DNA: TGTGCCAGCAGCCACCTGGAGAGTTCCTACAATGAGCAGTTCTTC.

This sequence joins TRBV4-1 and TRBJ2-5; TRBD1 might be the D (6 bases). Trimming cost V 2 bases and J 4 bases, with 17 bases left between them. The CDR3 spans 16 residues. Germline CDR1 is MGHRA and CDR2 is YSYEKL. The chain's CDR3 is CASSQPLQGIGETQYF. In nucleotides, the CDR3 is TGCGCCAGCAGCCAACCCCTGCAGGGGATCGGAGAGACCCAGTACTTC.

In its sample, this clonotype was seen many times. The genes are TRBV6-1 and TRBJ2-1; 15 bases fit TRBD2. This CDR3 region has 15 residues. Germline V gene data show CDR1 as MNHNS and CDR2 as SASEGT. J gave up 7 bases and V 4 bases, and 2 bases lay outside the gene matches. The CDR3 here is CASSGGTSGRNEQFF. CDR3 sequence (DNA): TGTGCCAGCAGTGGTGGGACTAGCGGGAGGAATGAGCAGTTCTTC.

V is TRBV5-1 and J is TRBJ2-5, with 7 positions matching TRBD1. Looked up from germline, CDR1 is SGHRS and CDR2 is YFSETQ. V lost 5 bases, J lost 0 bases, and 7 bases stayed unmatched. This CDR3 comprises 15 residues. The CDR3: CASRHRGPNQETQYF. The CDR3 nucleotides read TGCGCCAGCAGACACAGGGGCCCTAACCAAGAGACCCAGTACTTC.

There are many counts of this clonotype. The chain has TRBV18 and TRBJ2-7; D is ambiguous. The CDR3 is made up of 14 amino acids. V dropped 3 bases and J dropped 0 bases, with 9 bases sitting between them. Germline V gene data show CDR1 as KGHSH and CDR2 as LQKENI. The CDR3 region is CASSPSSSSYEQYF. CDR3 nucleotides: TGTGCCAGCTCACCTAGTTCTAGCTCCTACGAGCAGTACTTC.

This clonotype was counted many times. The genes are TRBV28 and TRBJ2-2; no definite D call. The CDR3 has 15 amino acids. Germline assignment: CDR1 MDHEN and CDR2 SYDVKM. Trimming left V 3 bases short and J 1 base short, with 9 bases between. In DNA form, the CDR3 reads TGTGCCAGCAGTTTGAGTAACAGGAACACCGGGGAGCTGTTTTTT. Its protein product is CASSLSNRNTGELFF.

This clonotype was observed at least ten times. This chain connects TRBV5-6 to TRBJ1-2; the D is unclear. The CDR3 length is 12 residues. Trimming took off 2 bases at V and 2 bases at J, with 4 bases between the two ends. Per the germline V gene, CDR1 is SGHDT and CDR2 is YYEEEE. The CDR3 coding sequence is TGTGCCAGCAGCTTAAAAAACTATGGCTACACCTTC. Translated: CASSLKNYGYTF.

This clonotype was counted at least ten times. The V and J genes are TRBV12-3 or TRBV12-4 and TRBJ1-1; tentative D call: TRBD1 (5 bases). There are 14 residues in the CDR3. V lost 5 bases and J 5 bases, leaving 15 bases between the germline ends. The CDR3 DNA sequence: TGTGCCAGCAGTCCTCCCACGGGGGGAACTGAAGCTTTCTTT. Its protein is CASSPPTGGTEAFF.

The sample holds many counts of this clonotype. This sequence joins TRBV14 and TRBJ2-1; 8 bases align to TRBD2. CDR1 and CDR2 (germline): SGHDN, FVKESK. This CDR3 comprises 15 residues. With 0 bases clipped from V and 8 bases from J, the junction kept 6 bases outside the gene matches. The CDR3 loop reads CASSQDRGGRDEQFF. The CDR3 nucleotides read TGTGCCAGCAGCCAAGATCGCGGGGGGAGAGATGAGCAGTTCTTC. The full variable domain, in which reference TRBV14 and TRBJ2-1 provide the parts outside the CDR3, is EAGVTQFPSHSVIEKGQTVTLRCDPISGHDNLYWYRRVMGKEIKFLLHFVKESKQDESGMPNNRFLAERTGGTYSTLKVQPAELEDSGVYFCASSQDRGGRDEQFFGPGTRLTVL.

This clonotype occurred a few times. The chain uses TRBV3-1 and TRBJ2-3; D is possibly TRBD1 (5 bases). CDR3 size: 14 residues. V lost 6 bases and J lost 2, with 12 bases in between. The germline CDR1 and CDR2 sequences are LGHDT and YNNKEL (reference sequence). This chain's CDR3 is CASRLGHFTDTQYF. As DNA, the CDR3 is TGTGCCAGCAGATTGGGGCATTTCACAGATACGCAGTATTTT.